Listed below are T cell receptor beta chains from one sample, sequenced in a study of CD8+CD57+ T cells in acquired aplastic anemia. TCRdb used MiXCR to reprocess the reads, holding one entry per CDR3 protein. The data show around 430,000 distinct CDR3 sequences, around a third seen once. Sequencing input: sorted CD4+, CD8+, or CD8+CD57+ T cells (not recorded which) from PBMCs. Every receptor here comes from a human donor with aplastic anemia. The CDR3 runs from the conserved cysteine through the conserved F or W. A D gene is named only where the DNA matches it firmly. Some rows mark clone size as missing; the rest say once, few, many or name a class of expanded clone.

d_call: TRBD1; j_call: TRBJ2-7; v_call: TRBV12-3/TRBV12-4; clone_size: once; cdr3_aa: CASSIEGAYERYF; cdr3_nt: TGTGCCAGCAGTATAGAGGGGGCATACGAGCGGTACTTC
d_call: TRBD1; j_call: TRBJ1-5; v_call: TRBV19; clone_size: many; cdr3_aa: CASGGEGALGNQPQHF; cdr3_nt: TGTGCCAGTGGGGGGGAGGGGGCGCTGGGCAATCAGCCCCAGCATTTT
d_call: NA; j_call: TRBJ2-7; v_call: TRBV5-4; clone_size: NA; cdr3_aa: CASSPGNSYEQYF; cdr3_nt: TGTGCCAGCAGCCCGGGAAACTCCTACGAGCAGTACTTC
d_call: TRBD1; j_call: TRBJ1-2; v_call: TRBV6-5; clone_size: few; cdr3_aa: CASSYPSGQGAGGYTF; cdr3_nt: TGTGCCAGCAGTTACCCCTCGGGACAGGGGGCGGGTGGCTACACCTTC
d_call: TRBD1; j_call: TRBJ1-1; v_call: TRBV25-1; clone_size: NA; cdr3_aa: CASSPPRGTGVRMNTEAFF; cdr3_nt: TGTGCCAGCAGCCCACCCCGGGGGACAGGGGTGAGAATGAACACTGAAGCTTTCTTT
d_call: NA; j_call: TRBJ2-2; v_call: TRBV2; clone_size: many; cdr3_aa: CASGGPNTGELFF; cdr3_nt: TGTGCCAGCGGGGGACCGAACACCGGGGAGCTGTTTTTT
d_call: TRBD1; j_call: TRBJ1-2; v_call: TRBV4-3; clone_size: NA; cdr3_aa: CASSQGMDRVAGNTF; cdr3_nt: TGCGCCAGCAGCCAGGGAATGGACAGGGTGGCCGGCAACACCTTC
d_call: TRBD1; j_call: TRBJ1-2; v_call: TRBV6-5; clone_size: few; cdr3_aa: CASSYERTGDGYGYTF; cdr3_nt: TGTGCCAGCAGTTACGAAAGAACAGGGGATGGCTATGGCTACACCTTC
d_call: TRBD1; j_call: TRBJ2-7; v_call: TRBV7-3; clone_size: many; cdr3_aa: CASSLTGQYEQYF; cdr3_nt: TGTGCCAGCAGCTTAACGGGACAGTACGAGCAGTACTTC
d_call: TRBD2; j_call: TRBJ2-7; v_call: TRBV7-9; clone_size: NA; cdr3_aa: CASSSSAAGGEQYF; cdr3_nt: TGTGCCAGCAGCTCTTCGGCGGCGGGGGGCGAGCAGTACTTC
d_call: TRBD1; j_call: TRBJ2-5; v_call: TRBV11-2; clone_size: NA; cdr3_aa: CASSLVGTGGETQYF; cdr3_nt: TGTGCCAGCAGCTTAGTAGGGACAGGGGGGGAGACCCAGTACTTC
d_call: NA; j_call: TRBJ2-1; v_call: TRBV20-1; clone_size: NA; cdr3_aa: CSARASSSYNEQFF; cdr3_nt: TGCAGTGCTCGGGCCTCCAGCTCCTACAATGAGCAGTTCTTC
d_call: TRBD2; j_call: TRBJ2-2; v_call: TRBV9; clone_size: NA; cdr3_aa: CASSAQPGGNTGELFF; cdr3_nt: TGTGCCAGCAGCGCCCAGCCGGGGGGGAACACCGGGGAGCTGTTTTTT
d_call: NA; j_call: TRBJ1-3; v_call: TRBV30; clone_size: NA; cdr3_aa: CAWRTGAGNTIYF; cdr3_nt: TGTGCCTGGAGGACGGGTGCGGGAAACACCATATATTTT
d_call: NA; j_call: TRBJ2-7; v_call: TRBV6-5; clone_size: few; cdr3_aa: CASSYGGPYEQYF; cdr3_nt: TGTGCCAGCAGTTACGGGGGCCCCTACGAGCAGTACTTC
d_call: TRBD2; j_call: TRBJ2-5; v_call: TRBV5-1; clone_size: NA; cdr3_aa: CASSPLLAGRGETQYF; cdr3_nt: TGCGCCAGCAGTCCTCTTCTAGCGGGAAGGGGAGAGACCCAGTACTTC
d_call: TRBD1; j_call: TRBJ1-2; v_call: TRBV29-1; clone_size: NA; cdr3_aa: CSVDETGRLGYTF; cdr3_nt: TGCAGCGTTGACGAGACAGGGAGGCTTGGCTACACCTTC
d_call: NA; j_call: TRBJ1-5; v_call: TRBV4-1; clone_size: many; cdr3_aa: CASSQEGSGWQPQHF; cdr3_nt: TGCGCCAGCAGCCAAGAGGGGTCGGGGTGGCAGCCCCAGCATTTT
d_call: TRBD2; j_call: TRBJ2-1; v_call: TRBV6-2/TRBV6-3; clone_size: NA; cdr3_aa: CASSYRGGAYNEQFF; cdr3_nt: TGTGCCAGCAGTTACCGGGGGGGAGCCTACAATGAGCAGTTCTTC
d_call: NA; j_call: TRBJ1-5; v_call: TRBV20-1; clone_size: many; cdr3_aa: CSAEDGRGNQPQHF; cdr3_nt: TGCAGTGCTGAGGACGGTAGGGGCAATCAGCCCCAGCATTTT
d_call: NA; j_call: TRBJ1-5; v_call: TRBV10-3; clone_size: NA; cdr3_aa: CASSTEEKDQPQHF; cdr3_nt: TGTGCCAGCTCGACGGAGGAGAAGGATCAGCCCCAGCATTTT
d_call: NA; j_call: TRBJ1-5; v_call: TRBV5-4; clone_size: NA; cdr3_aa: CASSLAPDGNQPQHF; cdr3_nt: TGTGCCAGCAGCTTGGCCCCGGACGGTAATCAGCCCCAGCATTTT
d_call: TRBD1; j_call: TRBJ1-6; v_call: TRBV2; clone_size: NA; cdr3_aa: CASSRSGGRLLNPPLHF; cdr3_nt: TGTGCCAGCAGTCGCTCAGGGGGACGCCTCCTTAATCCACCCCTCCACTTT
d_call: TRBD2; j_call: TRBJ2-5; v_call: TRBV2; clone_size: few; cdr3_aa: CASIFKRTSGALKETQYF; cdr3_nt: TGTGCCAGCATATTCAAGAGGACTAGCGGGGCTCTGAAAGAGACCCAGTACTTC
d_call: TRBD1; j_call: TRBJ2-7; v_call: TRBV29-1; clone_size: many; cdr3_aa: CSVYRDRPYEQYF; cdr3_nt: TGCAGCGTTTACAGGGACAGACCTTACGAGCAGTACTTC
d_call: TRBD1; j_call: TRBJ1-2; v_call: TRBV15; clone_size: many; cdr3_aa: CATSRVDREYGYTF; cdr3_nt: TGTGCCACCAGCAGAGTAGACAGGGAATACGGCTACACCTTC
d_call: NA; j_call: TRBJ2-7; v_call: TRBV19; clone_size: few; cdr3_aa: CASRGSAGGLYEQYF; cdr3_nt: TGTGCCAGTCGGGGTTCCGCCGGCGGGCTCTACGAGCAGTACTTC
d_call: NA; j_call: TRBJ1-1; v_call: TRBV2; clone_size: many; cdr3_aa: CASSPATHTEAFF; cdr3_nt: TGTGCCAGCAGCCCGGCCACGCACACTGAAGCTTTCTTT
d_call: NA; j_call: TRBJ1-2; v_call: TRBV19; clone_size: few; cdr3_aa: CASSIGTPRDYGYTF; cdr3_nt: TGTGCTAGTAGTATCGGGACTCCTAGGGACTATGGCTACACCTTC
d_call: TRBD1; j_call: TRBJ2-5; v_call: TRBV6-1; clone_size: once; cdr3_aa: CASIRDRGAETQYF; cdr3_nt: TGTGCCAGCATCCGGGACAGGGGCGCAGAGACCCAGTACTTC
d_call: NA; j_call: TRBJ2-7; v_call: TRBV5-5; clone_size: many; cdr3_aa: CASSLWGYEQYF; cdr3_nt: TGTGCCAGCAGCTTGTGGGGATACGAGCAGTACTTC
d_call: TRBD1; j_call: TRBJ2-5; v_call: TRBV7-6; clone_size: many; cdr3_aa: CASSATGDQETQYF; cdr3_nt: TGTGCCAGCAGCGCAACAGGGGACCAAGAGACCCAGTACTTC
d_call: TRBD2; j_call: TRBJ2-3; v_call: TRBV20-1; clone_size: NA; cdr3_aa: CSAGGTSGRSTTDTQYF; cdr3_nt: TGCAGTGCTGGCGGGACTAGCGGGAGAAGTACCACAGATACGCAGTATTTT
d_call: NA; j_call: TRBJ2-3; v_call: TRBV2; clone_size: few; cdr3_aa: CASSEAGRRLTDTQYF; cdr3_nt: TGTGCCAGCAGTGAAGCGGGGAGGAGGCTAACAGATACGCAGTATTTT
d_call: NA; j_call: TRBJ2-2; v_call: TRBV7-9; clone_size: few; cdr3_aa: CASSLARASGELFF; cdr3_nt: TGTGCCAGCAGCTTAGCGAGGGCTTCCGGGGAGCTGTTTTTT
d_call: NA; j_call: TRBJ2-3; v_call: TRBV2; clone_size: once; cdr3_aa: CASGGFSTDTQYF; cdr3_nt: TGTGCCAGCGGGGGGTTTAGCACAGATACGCAGTATTTT
d_call: TRBD1; j_call: TRBJ1-6; v_call: TRBV19; clone_size: NA; cdr3_aa: CARPGQGLNSPLHF; cdr3_nt: TGTGCCAGACCGGGACAGGGCCTGAATTCACCCCTCCACTTT
d_call: NA; j_call: TRBJ2-1; v_call: TRBV15; clone_size: many; cdr3_aa: CATSRDPAEQFF; cdr3_nt: TGTGCCACCAGCAGAGATCCGGCTGAGCAGTTCTTC
d_call: NA; j_call: TRBJ1-6; v_call: TRBV12-3/TRBV12-4; clone_size: NA; cdr3_aa: CASSFSRSPLHF; cdr3_nt: TGTGCCAGCAGTTTTAGTCGGTCACCCCTCCACTTT
d_call: TRBD2; j_call: TRBJ2-1; v_call: TRBV15; clone_size: NA; cdr3_aa: CATSSLGLAGEQFF; cdr3_nt: TGTGCCACCAGCAGCCTGGGACTAGCGGGTGAGCAGTTCTTC
d_call: NA; j_call: TRBJ1-6; v_call: TRBV19; clone_size: many; cdr3_aa: CASRRDHNSPLHF; cdr3_nt: TGTGCCAGTCGCAGGGATCATAATTCACCCCTCCACTTT
d_call: TRBD2; j_call: TRBJ2-5; v_call: TRBV4-3; clone_size: NA; cdr3_aa: CASSQDSGRLAGKETQYF; cdr3_nt: TGCGCCAGCAGCCAAGACAGCGGAAGACTAGCGGGGAAAGAGACCCAGTACTTC
d_call: TRBD1; j_call: TRBJ1-1; v_call: TRBV10-3; clone_size: NA; cdr3_aa: CASRTPGDRNTEAFF; cdr3_nt: TGTGCCAGCAGAACCCCGGGGGACAGGAACACTGAAGCTTTCTTT
d_call: NA; j_call: TRBJ2-3; v_call: TRBV9; clone_size: few; cdr3_aa: CASSVYGAVADTQYF; cdr3_nt: TGTGCCAGCAGCGTATACGGAGCGGTGGCAGATACGCAGTATTTT
d_call: TRBD2; j_call: TRBJ2-4; v_call: TRBV10-3; clone_size: NA; cdr3_aa: CARPAGSGIIAKNIQYF; cdr3_nt: TGTGCCAGACCAGCGGGTAGCGGGATCATAGCCAAAAACATTCAGTACTTC
d_call: NA; j_call: TRBJ2-5; v_call: TRBV19; clone_size: many; cdr3_aa: CASSVAGNQETQYF; cdr3_nt: TGTGCCAGTAGTGTCGCGGGGAACCAAGAGACCCAGTACTTC
d_call: NA; j_call: TRBJ2-4; v_call: TRBV11-1; clone_size: few; cdr3_aa: CASSLYQGQNIQYF; cdr3_nt: TGTGCCAGCAGCTTATACCAGGGCCAAAACATTCAGTACTTC
d_call: TRBD1; j_call: TRBJ2-3; v_call: TRBV19; clone_size: NA; cdr3_aa: CASSSPRTGNTDTQYF; cdr3_nt: TGTGCCAGTAGTTCTCCCAGGACAGGGAACACAGATACGCAGTATTTT
d_call: TRBD1; j_call: TRBJ1-4; v_call: TRBV2; clone_size: NA; cdr3_aa: CASSASDRGNNEKLFF; cdr3_nt: TGTGCCAGCAGTGCCTCCGACAGGGGAAATAATGAAAAACTGTTTTTT
d_call: NA; j_call: TRBJ1-1; v_call: TRBV2; clone_size: NA; cdr3_aa: CASSDQGEGNTEAFF; cdr3_nt: TGTGCCAGCAGTGATCAGGGCGAGGGGAACACTGAAGCTTTCTTT
d_call: TRBD2; j_call: TRBJ2-1; v_call: TRBV7-8; clone_size: NA; cdr3_aa: CASSLTRLANEQFF; cdr3_nt: TGTGCCAGCAGCTTAACGAGACTAGCCAATGAGCAGTTCTTC
d_call: NA; j_call: TRBJ1-6; v_call: TRBV19; clone_size: NA; cdr3_aa: CTSSIPSDSPLHF; cdr3_nt: TGTACCAGTAGTATACCTTCCGATTCACCCCTCCACTTT
d_call: NA; j_call: TRBJ2-2; v_call: TRBV7-9; clone_size: few; cdr3_aa: CASSFRGSAGELFF; cdr3_nt: TGTGCCAGCAGCTTTAGGGGTTCGGCCGGGGAGCTGTTTTTT